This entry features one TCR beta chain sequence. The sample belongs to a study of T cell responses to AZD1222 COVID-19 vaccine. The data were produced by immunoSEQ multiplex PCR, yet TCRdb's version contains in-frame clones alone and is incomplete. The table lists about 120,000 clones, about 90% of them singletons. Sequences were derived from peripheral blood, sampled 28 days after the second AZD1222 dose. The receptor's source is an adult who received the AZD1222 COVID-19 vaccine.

The CDR3 DNA follows: TGTGCCAGCAGCCCGACTAGCGGGAGGGTCAATGAGCAGTTCTTC. Amino acids: CASSPTSGRVNEQFF. The chain joins TRBV5-5 to TRBJ2-1; 14 bases map to TRBD2. Germline CDR1 and CDR2: SGHKS and YYEKEE (reference sequence). Unmatched junction bases numbered 3, after V lost 4 bases and J lost 6 bases. The CDR3 is 15 residues long.